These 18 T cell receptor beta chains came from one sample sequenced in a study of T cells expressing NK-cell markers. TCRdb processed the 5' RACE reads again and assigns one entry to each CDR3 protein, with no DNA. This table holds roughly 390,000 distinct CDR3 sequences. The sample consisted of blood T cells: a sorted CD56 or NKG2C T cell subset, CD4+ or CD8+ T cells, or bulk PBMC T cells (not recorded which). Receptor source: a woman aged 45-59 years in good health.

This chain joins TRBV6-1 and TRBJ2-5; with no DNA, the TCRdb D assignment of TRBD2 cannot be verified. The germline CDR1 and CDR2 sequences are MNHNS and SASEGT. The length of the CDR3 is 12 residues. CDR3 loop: CASGRGGETQYF.

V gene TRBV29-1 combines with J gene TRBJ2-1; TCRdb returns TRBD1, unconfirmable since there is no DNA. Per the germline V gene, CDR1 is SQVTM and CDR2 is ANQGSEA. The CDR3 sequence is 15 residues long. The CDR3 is CSVELDSAYTNEQFF.

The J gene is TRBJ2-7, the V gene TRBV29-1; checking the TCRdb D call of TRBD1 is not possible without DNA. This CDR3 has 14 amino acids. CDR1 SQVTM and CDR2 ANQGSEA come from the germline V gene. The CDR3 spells CSVERGGGTYEQYF.

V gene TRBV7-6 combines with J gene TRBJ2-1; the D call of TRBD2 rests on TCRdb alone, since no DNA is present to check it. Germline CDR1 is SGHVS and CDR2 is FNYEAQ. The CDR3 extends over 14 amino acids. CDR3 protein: CASSHRLAIVEQFF.

CDR3 residues: CASTPSSGYNEQFF. The chain has TRBV7-9 and TRBJ2-1. The CDR3 is 14 amino acids. Per germline, CDR1 SEHNR and CDR2 FQNEAQ (reference sequence).

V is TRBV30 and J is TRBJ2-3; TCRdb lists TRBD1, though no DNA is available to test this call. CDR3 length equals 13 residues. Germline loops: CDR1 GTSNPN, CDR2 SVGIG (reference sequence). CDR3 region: CAWRGGLKDTQYF.

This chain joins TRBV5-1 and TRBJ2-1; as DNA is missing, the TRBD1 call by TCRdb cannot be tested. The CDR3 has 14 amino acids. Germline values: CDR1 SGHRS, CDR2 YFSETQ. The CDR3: CASSPGGASSEQFF.

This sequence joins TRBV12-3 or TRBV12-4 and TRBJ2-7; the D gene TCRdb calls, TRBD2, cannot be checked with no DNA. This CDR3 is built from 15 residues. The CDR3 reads CASTLAAGGGYEQYF.

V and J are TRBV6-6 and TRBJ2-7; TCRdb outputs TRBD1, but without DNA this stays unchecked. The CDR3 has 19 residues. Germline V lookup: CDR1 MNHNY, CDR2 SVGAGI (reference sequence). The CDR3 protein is CASSYTILRTGTGDYEQYF.

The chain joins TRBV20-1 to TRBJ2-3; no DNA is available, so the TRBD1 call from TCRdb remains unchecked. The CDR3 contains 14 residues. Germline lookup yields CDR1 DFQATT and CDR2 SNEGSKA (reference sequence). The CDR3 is CSARGTARTDTQYF.

The CDR3: CASSLVSGTSGNYEQFF. V gene TRBV5-1 combines with J gene TRBJ2-1; the TRBD2 assignment by TCRdb is unverifiable without DNA. From germline, CDR1 is SGHRS and CDR2 YFSETQ. There are 17 residues in the CDR3.

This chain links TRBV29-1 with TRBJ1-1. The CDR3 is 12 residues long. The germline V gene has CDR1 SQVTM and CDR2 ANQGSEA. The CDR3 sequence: CSANLMNTEAFF.

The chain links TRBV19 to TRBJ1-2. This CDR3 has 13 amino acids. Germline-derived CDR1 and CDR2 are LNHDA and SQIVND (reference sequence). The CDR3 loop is CASSIQVNYGYTF.

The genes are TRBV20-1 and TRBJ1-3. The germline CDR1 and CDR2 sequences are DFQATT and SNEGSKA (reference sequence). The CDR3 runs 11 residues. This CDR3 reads CSARAGNTIYF.

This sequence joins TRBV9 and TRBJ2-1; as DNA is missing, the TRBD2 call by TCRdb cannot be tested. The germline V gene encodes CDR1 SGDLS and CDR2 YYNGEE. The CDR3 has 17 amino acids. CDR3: CASSVGRSAGGVNEQFF.

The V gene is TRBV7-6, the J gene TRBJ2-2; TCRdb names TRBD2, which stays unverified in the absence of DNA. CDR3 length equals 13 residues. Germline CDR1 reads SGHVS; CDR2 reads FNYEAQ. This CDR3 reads CASSYALSGELFF. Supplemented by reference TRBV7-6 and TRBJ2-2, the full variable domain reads GAGVSQSPRYKVTKRGQDVALRCDPISGHVSLYWYRQALGQGPEFLTYFNYEAQQDKSGLPNDRFSAERPEGSISTLTIQRTEQRDSAMYRCASSYALSGELFFGEGSRLTVL.

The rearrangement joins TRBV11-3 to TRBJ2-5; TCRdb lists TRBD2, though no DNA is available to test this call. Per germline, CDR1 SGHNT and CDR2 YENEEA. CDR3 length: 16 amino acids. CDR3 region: CASSPWSGSFQETQYF.

The CDR3 here is CASAPLIFAGLGYGYTF. The J gene is TRBJ1-2, the V gene TRBV6-1; TCRdb calls TRBD1, which cannot be checked without DNA. The CDR3 length is 17 residues. Germline assignment: CDR1 MNHNS and CDR2 SASEGT.